This T cell receptor beta chain emerged from a study of T cells in Graves' hyperthyroidism and ophthalmopathy. Study outcomes and limitations: The blood repertoire included most of the expanded thyroid clonotypes above 0.001. Using 13 V-J features, a model discriminated ophthalmopathy from stable hyperthyroidism. Model output signaled ophthalmopathy a median around 5.9 months ahead of onset.

This clonotype was recorded at least ten times. Its antigen remains unknown. The CDR3 sequence is 16 residues long. With 6 bases removed from V and 2 bases from J, the gap between germline ends came to 19 bases. Germline V lookup: CDR1 MNHEY, CDR2 SVGAGI. The source material, RNA transcripts, was used to amplify TCR beta CDR3 regions. TCR CDR3 regions were first amplified by RT-PCR with HTBI primers. TCRdb passed the multiplex PCR reads through MiXCR, listing each CDR3 protein once. The sample lists 350,000 to 400,000 distinct CDR3 sequences, 15% to 20% occurring once. The sample taken for sequencing was blood. V usage is TRBV6-5 and J usage is TRBJ1-2; D gene uncertain. This clonotype originated in a woman aged 18 to 35 with Graves' hyperthyroidism. The CDR3 nucleotides are TGTGCCAGCAGCTTTCTTTTACGGGCCTCGAACTATGGCTACACCTTC. Amino acids: CASSFLLRASNYGYTF.